Below, 19 T cell receptor beta chains from the same sample are listed, as sequenced in a study of blood T cell repertoires in COVID-19. Data came from immunoSEQ multiplex PCR; TCRdb stores just in-frame clones and leaves some out. The sample carries approximately 190,000 clones, roughly 85% recorded once. The specimen sequenced was peripheral blood. The receptor source for this set is a woman in her twenties or thirties with acute or convalescent COVID-19.

This rearrangement joins TRBV13 to TRBJ1-6, with D hard to call. V lost 3 bases, J lost 10 bases, and 16 bases lay in between. Per the germline V gene, CDR1 is PRHDT and CDR2 is FYEKMQ (reference sequence). This CDR3 region has 15 residues. This CDR3 is CASSFRGALGSPLHF. In nucleotides, the CDR3 is TGTGCCAGCAGCTTTCGGGGAGCCTTGGGGTCACCCCTCCACTTT.

The chain links TRBV29-1 to TRBJ2-1; the D gene is possibly TRBD2 (6 bases). Trimming took 0 bases from V and 3 from J, leaving 18 bases between them. Germline V CDR1 and CDR2: SQVTM, ANQGSEA. The CDR3 is 17 residues long. This CDR3 reads CSVEDWVSGVNYNEQFF. Here the CDR3 DNA reads TGCAGCGTTGAAGATTGGGTTAGCGGAGTAAACTACAATGAGCAGTTCTTC.

The rearrangement uses TRBV7-2 and TRBJ1-1; D not certain. The V gene lost 3 bases and the J gene lost 5 bases, with 10 bases spanning the gap. The CDR3 length is 13 residues. Germline V CDR1 and CDR2: SGHTA, FQGNSA. CDR3 DNA: TGTGCCAGCAGCTTGGCCACGGAGACTGAAGCTTTCTTT. Translation: CASSLATETEAFF.

The V call is TRBV30, the J call TRBJ1-6; D remains ambiguous. CDR1 is GTSNPN, CDR2 SVGIG, per germline (reference sequence). The germline V and J ends were trimmed by 7 bases and 5 bases, with 12 bases remaining between them. The CDR3 sequence is 13 residues long. The CDR3 DNA is TGTGCCTCTCAGGATTTGGATAATTCACCCCTCCACTTT. Its protein product is CASQDLDNSPLHF.

This rearrangement joins TRBV29-1 to TRBJ1-2; D possibly corresponds to TRBD1 (5 bases). The CDR3 covers 13 residues. CDR1 is SQVTM, CDR2 ANQGSEA, per germline. V was trimmed by 6 bases and J by 5 bases, leaving 16 bases between them. CDR3 nucleotides: TGCAGCGTCACCTCCGGGGGAATGTATGGCTACACCTTC. Its protein product is CSVTSGGMYGYTF. The variable domain in full, with the rest retrieved from reference TRBV29-1 and TRBJ1-2, is SAVISQKPSRDICQRGTSLTIQCQVDSQVTMMFWYRQQPGQSLTLIATANQGSEATYESGFVIDKFPISRPNLTFSTLTVSNMSPEDSSIYLCSVTSGGMYGYTFGSGTRLTVV.

This clone was seen only a few times. The chain recombines TRBV2 with TRBJ1-3; possible D gene TRBD1, 6 bases. The CDR3 contains 15 residues. The V end was cut by 3 bases, the J end by 5 bases, with 14 bases between. Germline V gene sequence: CDR1 SNHLY, CDR2 FYNNEI. The CDR3 DNA sequence: TGTGCCAGCAGTGAGGATCAGGGGATACGAAACACCATATATTTT. Residues: CASSEDQGIRNTIYF.

J is TRBJ2-5 and V is TRBV9; possible D gene TRBD2, 5 bases. The V end lost 4 bases, the J end lost 2 bases, and 15 bases lay between the germline ends. This CDR3 contains 15 residues. Germline CDR1 and CDR2: SGDLS and YYNGEE. The CDR3 DNA is TGTGCCAGCAGCTACTATCCTGGGGAGCAAGAGACCCAGTACTTC. Translated: CASSYYPGEQETQYF.

J is TRBJ2-1 and V is TRBV29-1; no firm D call. This CDR3 is built from 13 residues. The V gene's germline CDR1 is SQVTM and CDR2 ANQGSEA. Between the trimmed V and J ends, which lost 1 base and 8 bases, there was a span of 12 bases. The CDR3, as DNA: TGCAGCGTTGAAGTCAGTTGGTACGATGAGCAGTTCTTC. Amino acid sequence: CSVEVSWYDEQFF.

This clone occurred a few times. The chain joins TRBV7-2 to TRBJ2-5; 7 positions match TRBD1. The CDR3 is 17 residues long. Germline V lookup: CDR1 SGHTA, CDR2 FQGNSA. Losses at the gene ends were 1 base for V and 2 bases for J; bases not matched to a gene: 10. CDR3 in DNA: TGTGCCAGCAGCTTAGTCTCGACAGGGAGCGGTCAAGAGACCCAGTACTTC. Its protein is CASSLVSTGSGQETQYF.

V and J are TRBV5-1 and TRBJ2-5, with 9 bases aligning to TRBD2. Germline CDR1 reads SGHRS; CDR2 reads YFSETQ. The ends lost 3 bases at V and 5 bases at J; junction bases unmatched: 11. The CDR3 is 16 amino acids. CDR3 loop: CASSWTGTSYTETQYF. The CDR3 DNA reads TGCGCCAGCAGCTGGACCGGGACTAGCTATACGGAGACCCAGTACTTC.

The CDR3 sequence: CASGGQGLSGANVLTF. The CDR3 DNA reads TGTGCCAGCGGGGGACAGGGACTCTCTGGGGCCAACGTCCTGACTTTC. The J gene is TRBJ2-6, the V gene TRBV9; 9 bases agree with TRBD1. This CDR3 has 16 amino acids. The germline gives CDR1 SGDLS, CDR2 YYNGEE. V lost 7 bases, J lost 0 bases, and 5 bases stayed unmatched.

The gene calls are TRBV11-2 and TRBJ2-3, with 8 nucleotides matching TRBD2. CDR3 length: 14 amino acids. Germline CDR1 is SGHAT and CDR2 is FQNNGV. The junction had 4 bases not matched to a gene; V was cut back by 5 bases and J by 3 bases. As DNA, the CDR3 is TGTGCCAGCAGCCGGGAGGGCCGAACAGATACGCAGTATTTT. It yields the protein CASSREGRTDTQYF.

The DNA for the CDR3 is TGCGCCAGCAGCTTCCCCGCGGGAGGAGGGGAGCTGTTTTTT. It is translated as CASSFPAGGGELFF. The V gene is TRBV5-1, the J gene TRBJ2-2; TRBD2 aligns across 8 bases. With V trimmed by 2 bases and J by 8 bases, 5 bases remained unmatched. The CDR3 spans 14 residues. In germline, CDR1 is SGHRS, CDR2 YFSETQ.

This clone occurred a few times. One end of the junction fails to match germline, which may point to a read error. This sequence joins TRBV3-1 (or the pseudogene TRBV3-2) and TRBJ1-4; 7 bases match TRBD1. The CDR3 is made up of 17 amino acids. CDR1 and CDR2 from the germline V gene are LGHDT and YNNKEL (reference sequence). The CDR3 protein is CASSQMVVGTVFGKTVF. As DNA, the CDR3 is TGTGCCAGCAGCCAAATGGTAGTCGGGACAGTATTTGGAAAAACTGTTTTT.

V is TRBV19 and J is TRBJ2-5, with D possibly matching TRBD2 (6 bases). Looked up from germline, CDR1 is LNHDA and CDR2 is SQIVND (reference sequence). The V and J ends lost 0 bases and 5 bases respectively, with 10 bases between them. The CDR3 loop spans 14 amino acids. This chain's CDR3 is CASSIDRTTETQYF. CDR3 nucleotide sequence: TGTGCCAGTAGTATAGATCGGACTACGGAGACCCAGTACTTC.

This chain uses TRBV9 with TRBJ1-4; 7 nucleotides line up with TRBD1. CDR1 is SGDLS, CDR2 YYNGEE, per germline. This CDR3 has 15 amino acids. With V trimmed by 3 bases and J by 3 bases, 5 bases remained unmatched. This CDR3 is CASSDDRVANEKLFF. DNA of the CDR3: TGTGCCAGCAGCGATGACAGGGTGGCTAATGAAAAACTGTTTTTT.

The chain is built from TRBV20-1 and TRBJ2-5, with D uncertain. This CDR3 is built from 11 residues. CDR1 is DFQATT and CDR2 is SNEGSKA in the germline V gene (reference sequence). V was pared by 4 bases and J by 2 bases, with 5 bases between. CDR3 sequence reads: CSATEQETQYF. The CDR3 nucleotides read TGCAGTGCTACGGAGCAAGAGACCCAGTACTTC.

The chain links TRBV28 to TRBJ1-2, with 8 bases fitting TRBD1. The CDR3 consists of 13 residues. In germline, CDR1 is MDHEN, CDR2 SYDVKM. J lost 7 bases, V lost 6 bases, and 7 bases had no gene match. CDR3 nucleotides: TGTGCCAGCAGCCAAGGACAGGGACCTGGCTACACCTTC. Translated: CASSQGQGPGYTF.

CDR3 loop: CASSFRDRVFLETQYF. As DNA, the CDR3 is TGTGCCAGCAGTTTCCGGGACAGGGTGTTTTTAGAGACCCAGTACTTC. The rearrangement uses TRBV28 and TRBJ2-5; 9 bases fit TRBD1. V was pared by 3 bases and J by 4 bases, with 9 bases of the junction left unmatched. Germline CDR1 is MDHEN and CDR2 is SYDVKM. This CDR3 comprises 16 residues.